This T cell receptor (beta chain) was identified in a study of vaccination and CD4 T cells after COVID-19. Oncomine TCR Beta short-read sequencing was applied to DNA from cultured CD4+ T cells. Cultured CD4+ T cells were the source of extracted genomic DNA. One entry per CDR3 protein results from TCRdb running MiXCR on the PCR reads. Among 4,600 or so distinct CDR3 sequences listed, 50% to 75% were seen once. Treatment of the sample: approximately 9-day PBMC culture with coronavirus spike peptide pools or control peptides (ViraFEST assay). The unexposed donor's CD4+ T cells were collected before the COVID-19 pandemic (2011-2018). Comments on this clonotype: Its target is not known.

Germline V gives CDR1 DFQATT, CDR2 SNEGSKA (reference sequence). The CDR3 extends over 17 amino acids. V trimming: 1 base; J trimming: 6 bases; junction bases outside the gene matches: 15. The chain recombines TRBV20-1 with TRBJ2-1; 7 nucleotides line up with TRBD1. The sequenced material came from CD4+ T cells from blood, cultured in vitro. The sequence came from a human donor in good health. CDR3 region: CSARAAAGQGVPNEQFF. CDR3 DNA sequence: TGCAGTGCTAGAGCTGCTGCGGGTCAGGGGGTTCCCAATGAGCAGTTCTTC.